One sample yielded the 3 T cell receptor beta chains listed below, sequenced in a study of spatial heterogeneity in lung cancer. Study-wide results and limits: For expanded intratumoral alpha and beta TCRs, counts tracked tumor mutation counts.

Time point specified: sample taken at primary tumor resection. The antigens of these receptors remain unknown. TCRdb processed the 5' RACE reads anew with MiXCR; each CDR3 protein has one entry. The sample lists 2,900 or so distinct CDR3 sequences; 5.5% were seen once. The sample was lung tumor tissue, taken at surgery. The receptors shown here come from a male donor with early-stage non-small cell lung cancer.

By sample share, this clonotype is medium-sized. The chain combines TRBV12-3 or TRBV12-4 with TRBJ2-7; 9 bases agree with TRBD1. V gave up 6 bases and J gave up 6 bases; unmatched junction bases: 6. The CDR3 spans 13 residues. The CDR3, as DNA: TGTGCCAGCAGCTCCCAACAGGGGGCCGAGCAGTACTTC. Translating it yields CASSSQQGAEQYF.

This clonotype counts as medium-sized. The V call is TRBV19, the J call TRBJ2-3; D unclear. Germline CDR1 is LNHDA and CDR2 is SQIVND (reference sequence). This CDR3 has 12 amino acids. Trimming pared 3 bases from V and 5 bases from J, leaving 6 bases between. CDR3 region: CASSIQGDTQYF. The CDR3 bases are TGTGCCAGTAGTATTCAAGGAGATACGCAGTATTTT.

This clonotype was found many times. This chain joins TRBV5-1 and TRBJ1-6; 11 positions match TRBD1. This CDR3 is 14 amino acids long. Looked up from germline, CDR1 is SGHRS and CDR2 is YFSETQ. V lost 4 bases, J lost 10 bases, and 4 bases stayed unmatched. This CDR3 reads CASSDRDRGSPLHF. The CDR3, as DNA: TGCGCCAGCAGCGACCGGGACAGGGGGTCACCCCTCCACTTT.